The 5 T cell receptor beta chains given below trace back to one sample, sequenced in a study of T cells in Graves' hyperthyroidism and ophthalmopathy. TCR beta CDR3 sequences were amplified from RNA transcripts. Researchers ran a first-round RT-PCR on the TCR CDR3 using the HTBI primer set. TCRdb processed the multiplex PCR reads anew with MiXCR; each CDR3 protein has one entry. The sample has approximately 530,000 distinct CDR3 sequences, just under 20% seen once. Sequencing was carried out using blood. These receptors all come from a man aged 35-49 years with Graves' ophthalmopathy.

Only a few counts were recorded for this clonotype. The chain couples TRBV7-2 to TRBJ2-7; D gene unclear. Trimming removed 4 bases from V and 6 bases from J, with 13 bases in between. The CDR3 is made up of 13 amino acids. The germline V gene encodes CDR1 SGHTA and CDR2 FQGNSA. CDR3 sequence: CASSSPTNSEQYF. DNA of the CDR3: TGTGCCAGCAGCTCACCAACTAATAGCGAGCAGTACTTC. The complete variable domain, with remaining parts taken from reference TRBV7-2 and TRBJ2-7, reads GAGVSQSPSNKVTEKGKDVELRCDPISGHTALYWYRQSLGQGLEFLIYFQGNSAPDKSGLPSDRFSAERTGGSVSTLTIQRTQQEDSAVYLCASSSPTNSEQYFGPGTRLTVT.

In this sample, this clonotype turned up a few times. The J gene is TRBJ2-1, the V gene TRBV19, with D unresolved. The CDR3 sequence is 14 residues long. Deletions cut 5 bases from V and 5 bases from J, with 13 bases between. CDR1 is LNHDA and CDR2 is SQIVND in the germline V gene (reference sequence). CDR3 protein: CASSPLIQNNEQFF. DNA of the CDR3: TGTGCCAGTAGTCCCCTTATCCAAAACAATGAGCAGTTCTTC.

Concerning this clonotype: One base away lies a much larger clone, so this may be a sequencing read error. The chain uses TRBV28 and TRBJ1-1, with D possibly being TRBD1 (5 bases). CDR1 is MDHEN, CDR2 SYDVKM, per germline. This CDR3 is 13 amino acids long. Trimming removed 3 bases at V and 4 bases at J, with 9 bases between. CDR3 sequence (DNA): TGTGCCAGCAGTTTCAGGGTCCTCACTGAAGCTTTCTTT. It encodes CASSFRVLTEAFF.

This clonotype was recorded only once. A much larger clone lies a single base off, so this may be a read error. J is TRBJ1-1 and V is TRBV13; tentative D call: TRBD1 (6 bases). From germline, CDR1 is PRHDT and CDR2 FYEKMQ (reference sequence). The CDR3 length is 16 residues. CDR3 in DNA: TGTGCCGGCAGCTCCCCGACAGGCGGGGGGAACACTGAAGCTTTCTTT. It translates to CAGSSPTGGGNTEAFF. Filled out from reference TRBV13 and TRBJ1-1, the complete variable domain reads AAGVIQSPRHLIKEKRETATLKCYPIPRHDTVYWYQQGPGQDPQFLISFYEKMQSDKGSIPDRFSAQQFSDYHSELNMSSLELGDSALYFCAGSSPTGGGNTEAFFGQGTRLTVV.

This clonotype was observed at least ten times. This chain uses TRBV7-9 with TRBJ1-1, with D possibly TRBD1 on 5 matching bases. This CDR3 has 15 residues. Trimming took 5 bases from V and 2 from J, leaving 15 bases between them. Per the germline V gene, CDR1 is SEHNR and CDR2 is FQNEAQ (reference sequence). As DNA, the CDR3 is TGTGCCAGCAGCAAGGGGACCTCAGGCAACACTGAAGCTTTCTTT. This sequence encodes CASSKGTSGNTEAFF.